These T cell receptor beta chains were read from a single sample in a study of OX40 agonist ivuxolimab in advanced cancers. Produced via immunoSEQ multiplex PCR; TCRdb's table is partial and in-frame only. The table includes 24,000 or so clones, 75% to 90% detected once. Sample: CD4+ or CD8+ T cells sorted from blood, taken in a trial of the OX40 agonist ivuxolimab. The receptors come from an adult with an advanced solid tumor such as melanoma, head and neck, liver or kidney cancer. CDR3s include the opening cysteine and the closing phenylalanine or tryptophan. D genes are given only for firm matches. For some rows the clone size is stated as once, few or many, or as a class when expanded; others skip it.

>.|.|TRBV12-1|TRBJ1-2
TGTGCCAGCACCATGGACAGGTTTGGAGGCTACACCTTC
CASTMDRFGGYTF
>.|.|TRBV27|TRBJ1-1
TGTGCCAGCAGTCCCCTCCCCGGGCGCGTCACTGAAGCTTTCTTT
CASSPLPGRVTEAFF
>.|.|TRBV18|TRBJ2-1
TGTGCCAGCTCACCAGTGGTGTTACGTGAGCAGTTCTTC
CASSPVVLREQFF
>.|.|TRBV5-4|TRBJ2-3
TGTGCCAGCAGCTTGGCCGGGCTAGAGAGCACAGATACGCAGTATTTT
CASSLAGLESTDTQYF
>TRBD1|.|TRBV7-8|TRBJ1-1
TGTGCCAGCAGCTTAGTGTTCGGGACAGGGAATCGGGCTTTCTTT
CASSLVFGTGNRAFF
>.|once|TRBV6-5|TRBJ2-3
TGTGCCAGCAGTTACTCGGGCGGCCTAAGCACAGATACGCAGTATTTT
CASSYSGGLSTDTQYF
>TRBD2|.|TRBV7-2|TRBJ2-5
TGTGCCAGCAGCTTCGCTAGCGGGGGTTACCAAGAGACCCAGTACTTC
CASSFASGGYQETQYF
>.|.|TRBV4-2|TRBJ1-2
TGTGCCAGCAGCCCTAACCCCAGGGATGGTGATGGCTACACCTTC
CASSPNPRDGDGYTF
>TRBD1|once|TRBV7-8|TRBJ2-7
TGTGCCAGCAGCTTATCATCGGCAGGGGGCATTGGCGAGCAGTACTTC
CASSLSSAGGIGEQYF
>.|.|TRBV6-1|TRBJ1-5
TGTGCCAGCAGTGAAAGGGGCGGTGTAGGGTCACAGCATTTT
CASSERGGVGSQHF
>.|.|TRBV6-5|TRBJ1-1
TGTGCCAGCAGTTACTCGACCCCCCCTGAAGCTTTCTTT
CASSYSTPPEAFF
>.|once|TRBV6-5|TRBJ1-2
TGTGCCAGCACCCCGGGTTTGGGGGGCTACACCTTC
CASTPGLGGYTF
>.|.|TRBV9|TRBJ2-3
TGTGCCAGCAGCGTAGATCCGGGGGCGGATACGCAGTATTTT
CASSVDPGADTQYF
>.|.|TRBV7-2|TRBJ1-5
TGTGCCAGCAGCTTAGTGGGGACCAGCAATCAGCCCCAGCATTTT
CASSLVGTSNQPQHF
>TRBD2|.|TRBV4-1|TRBJ2-7
TGCGCCAGCAGCCCGGGGCCCAGCGGGAGGCCCCTGGAGCAGTACTTC
CASSPGPSGRPLEQYF
>TRBD2|.|TRBV6-8|TRBJ2-7
TGTGCCAGCAGTTGGTTTAGCGGGAAGTCATCCTACGAGCAGTACTTC
CASSWFSGKSSYEQYF
>.|few|TRBV7-4|TRBJ1-1
TGTGCCAGCAGCCTCGGGGTCGGTGGCACTGAAGCTTTCTTT
CASSLGVGGTEAFF
>.|.|TRBV29-1|TRBJ1-4
TGCAGCGTTGAAAGGCAACTAGGGGAAAAACTGTTTTTT
CSVERQLGEKLFF
>.|.|TRBV6-5|TRBJ1-4
TGTGCCAGCAGTTACTCGTCAAGGCGTAATGAAAAACTGTTTTTT
CASSYSSRRNEKLFF
>TRBD1|.|TRBV10-3|TRBJ1-2
TGTGCCATCAGTGGGGACAGGGGGGACTATGGCTACACCTTC
CAISGDRGDYGYTF
>.|.|TRBV4-3|TRBJ2-2
TGCGCCAGCAGCCTGATACAGGGAGGAACCGGGGAGCTGTTTTTT
CASSLIQGGTGELFF
>TRBD1|.|TRBV27|TRBJ1-1
TGTGCCAGCAGTTTTGGGACAGACGCTGAAGCTTTCTTT
CASSFGTDAEAFF
>TRBD1|.|TRBV19|TRBJ1-2
TGTGCCAGTAGTAGGATTACCCCGGGACAGGGGGGCTATGGCTACACCTTC
CASSRITPGQGGYGYTF
>.|.|TRBV9|TRBJ1-1
TGTGCCAGCAGCGTAGAGGGGGGACTCGCTGAAGCTTTCTTT
CASSVEGGLAEAFF
>.|.|TRBV13|TRBJ1-2
TGTGCCAGCAGCGGGGGGACTACAGCCTCCTATGGCTACACCTTC
CASSGGTTASYGYTF
>TRBD1|.|TRBV29-1|TRBJ2-7
TGCAGCGTTGAAGGGGGGACGGGACAGGGTACCTACGAGCAGTACTTC
CSVEGGTGQGTYEQYF
>.|.|TRBV19|TRBJ1-5
TGTGCCAGTAGTAGAGGGGGGGGAATTAGCAATCAGCCCCAGCATTTT
CASSRGGGISNQPQHF
>.|.|TRBV11-2|TRBJ2-5
TGTGCCAGCGGGGTGGAGACCCAGTACTTC
CASGVETQYF
>.|medium-sized|TRBV7-2|TRBJ2-6
TGTGCCAGCAGCTTAGTCGGGTCGGCCAACGTCCTGACTTTC
CASSLVGSANVLTF
>TRBD1|.|TRBV5-1|TRBJ2-5
TGCGCCAGCAGCGTAGGACAGGGAGGCGAGACCCAGTACTTC
CASSVGQGGETQYF
>.|.|TRBV2|TRBJ1-2
TGTGCCAGCAACCAACCCGCAGGCGGCTACACCTTC
CASNQPAGGYTF
>TRBD2|.|TRBV10-3|TRBJ2-1
TGTGCCATCACCTCCGGGACTAGCCATCCCATCTACAATGAGCAGTTCTTC
CAITSGTSHPIYNEQFF
>.|once|TRBV18|TRBJ1-5
TGTGCCAGCTCACTAGACACTGATCAGCCCCAGCATTTT
CASSLDTDQPQHF
>.|.|TRBV4-1|TRBJ1-2
TGCGCCAGCAGCCAAGGCTATGGCTACACCTTC
CASSQGYGYTF
>.|once|TRBV5-1|TRBJ2-3
TGCGCCAGCAGCTTGGGCGGGTCTAGCACAGATACGCAGTATTTT
CASSLGGSSTDTQYF
>.|.|TRBV15|TRBJ2-6
TGTGCCACCAGCAGAAAATCCCGGGACACGGCAAACTCTGGGGCCAACGTCCTGACTTTC
CATSRKSRDTANSGANVLTF
>.|.|TRBV7-2|TRBJ2-5
TGTGCCAGCAGCTTATTCGTCAGTCAAGAGACCCAGTACTTC
CASSLFVSQETQYF
>TRBD1|.|TRBV30|TRBJ2-7
TGTGCCTGGTCTCGACAGGGCTACGAGCAGTACTTC
CAWSRQGYEQYF
>.|.|TRBV7-8|TRBJ2-7
TGTGCCAGCAGCTTATTGCGCGGCTACGAGCAGTACTTC
CASSLLRGYEQYF
>.|.|TRBV11-2|TRBJ2-1
TGTGCCAGCAGCTTTAACAGGGCCTACAATGAGCAGTTCTTC
CASSFNRAYNEQFF
>TRBD1|.|TRBV7-2|TRBJ2-7
TGTGCCAGCAGCTTAAAGGTCACGGCTTTTTGGGACAGCTCCTACGAGCAGTACTTC
CASSLKVTAFWDSSYEQYF
>TRBD1|.|TRBV2|TRBJ2-7
TGTGCCAGCAGGAGACAGGGGGCCGACGAGCAGTACTTC
CASRRQGADEQYF
>TRBD1|.|TRBV11-1|TRBJ2-7
TGTGCCAGCAGCCTGGACAGGAGCTCCTACGAGCAGTACTTC
CASSLDRSSYEQYF
>.|.|TRBV6-6|TRBJ2-7
TGTGCCAGCACCCCCAGCGCGTCCTACGAGCAGTACTTC
CASTPSASYEQYF
>.|.|TRBV7-2|TRBJ2-3
TGTGCCAGCAGCTTGAGATTAGATACGCAGTATTTT
CASSLRLDTQYF
>.|.|TRBV15|TRBJ2-5
TGTGCCACCAGCAGAGATTTCCAAGAGACCCAGTACTTC
CATSRDFQETQYF
>TRBD2|.|TRBV2|TRBJ2-3
TGTGCCAGCAGGCCAACTAGCGGGTCGGCAGATACGCAGTATTTT
CASRPTSGSADTQYF
>.|.|TRBV7-9|TRBJ2-7
TGTGCCAGCCAAGGGACCTACGAGCAGTACTTC
CASQGTYEQYF
>.|.|TRBV6-5|TRBJ2-3
TGTGCCAGCAGCAACACAGATACGCAGTATTTT
CASSNTDTQYF
>TRBD1|.|TRBV7-3|TRBJ2-1
TGTGCCAGCAGCTCCGCCGGGACAGGGGGAAATGAGCAGTTCTTC
CASSSAGTGGNEQFF
>TRBD2|.|TRBV19|TRBJ2-5
TGTGCCAGTAGTATAGGTCGGGGTAGCGGGAGGGGAGGAGAGACCCAGTACTTC
CASSIGRGSGRGGETQYF
>TRBD1|.|TRBV25-1|TRBJ2-1
TGTGCCAGCAGTGAACCCCGGACAGGGGGGATCGATGAGCAGTTCTTC
CASSEPRTGGIDEQFF
>TRBD1|.|TRBV5-4|TRBJ1-2
TGTGCCAGCAGCGTCGACAGGGGGCTATATGGCTACACCTTC
CASSVDRGLYGYTF
>.|.|TRBV5-1|TRBJ2-7
TGCGCCAGCAGCCCCGACAGATACCTCTACGAGCAGTACTTC
CASSPDRYLYEQYF
>.|once|TRBV7-8|TRBJ2-5
TGTGCCAGCAGGGAGGGAGGTACCTGGGAGACCCAGTACTTC
CASREGGTWETQYF